The clone carrying this TCR beta chain was recorded once. Naive CD45RA+ and memory CD45RA-negative subsets were split from CD4+ cells. Deep-level assay runs were performed. The data were produced by immunoSEQ multiplex PCR, yet TCRdb's version contains in-frame clones alone and is incomplete. The sample has over 850,000 clones, around 82% seen once. This sample was taken from a study of shared clonotypes between healthy human individuals. This CDR3 has 14 residues. The germline V gene encodes CDR1 SGHAT and CDR2 FQDESV (reference sequence). V gave up 5 bases and J gave up 5 bases, with 12 bases separating them.

The chain couples TRBV11-1 to TRBJ2-2; no clear D gene. Specimen: memory CD4+ T cells from PBMCs. Documented subset: CD45RA-negative fraction. This clonotype was sampled from a young man in good health. Some clones in this sample may be carry-over from other donors' samples. The CDR3 nucleotides are TGTGCCAGCAGCCCTCGGGTCTCGACCGGGGAGCTGTTTTTT. Protein: CASSPRVSTGELFF.